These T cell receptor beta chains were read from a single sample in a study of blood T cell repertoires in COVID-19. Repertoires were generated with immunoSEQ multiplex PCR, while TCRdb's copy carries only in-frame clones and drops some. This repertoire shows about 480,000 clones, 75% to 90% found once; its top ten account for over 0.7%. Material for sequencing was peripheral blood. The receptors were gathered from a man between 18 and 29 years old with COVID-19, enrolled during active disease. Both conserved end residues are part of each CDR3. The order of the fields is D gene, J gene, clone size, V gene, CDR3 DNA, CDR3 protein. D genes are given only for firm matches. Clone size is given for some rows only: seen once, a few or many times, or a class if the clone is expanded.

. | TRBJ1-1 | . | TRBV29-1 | TGCAGCGTGCGGCCGCGGGGGATCACTGAAGCTTTCTTT | CSVRPRGITEAFF
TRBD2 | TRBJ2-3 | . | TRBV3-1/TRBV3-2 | TGTGCCAGCAGCCAAGAGAGACTAGCGGGGCCAGATACGCAGTATTTT | CASSQERLAGPDTQYF
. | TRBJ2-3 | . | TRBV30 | TGTGCCTGGGGAACGGGAGCGTACCGCACAGATACGCAGTATTTT | CAWGTGAYRTDTQYF
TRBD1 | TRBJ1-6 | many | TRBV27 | TGTGCCAGCAGTTTCAGCAGGGGGCTCGGTTCACCCCTCCACTTT | CASSFSRGLGSPLHF
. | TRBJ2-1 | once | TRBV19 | TGTGCCAGTAGTATTTTGGGGACATCATTGAATGAGCAGTTCTTC | CASSILGTSLNEQFF
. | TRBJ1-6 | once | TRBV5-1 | TGCGCCAGCAGCTCTTCGACAGCCAGTATTGATAATTCACCCCTCCACTTT | CASSSSTASIDNSPLHF
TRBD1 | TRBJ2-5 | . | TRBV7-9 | TGTGCCAGCAGCTTACGACAGGGTGTAGAGACCCAGTACTTC | CASSLRQGVETQYF
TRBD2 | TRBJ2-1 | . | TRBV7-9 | TGTGCCAGCAGCTTAGTAGCGGGGGGCTACAATGAGCAGTTCTTC | CASSLVAGGYNEQFF
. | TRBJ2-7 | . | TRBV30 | TGTGCCTGGAGTGTTGGTAGCGCTACCTACGAGCAGTACTTC | CAWSVGSATYEQYF
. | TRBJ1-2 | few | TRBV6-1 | TGTGCCAGCAGTGAGACTCTTTGGGGGGACCATGGCTACACCTTC | CASSETLWGDHGYTF
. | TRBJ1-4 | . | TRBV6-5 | TGTGCCAGCAGGGGGACACAAAATGAAAAACTGTTTTTT | CASRGTQNEKLFF
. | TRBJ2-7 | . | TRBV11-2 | TGTGCCAGCAACCCTACCGGGGGTAGTTCCTACGAGCAGTACTTC | CASNPTGGSSYEQYF
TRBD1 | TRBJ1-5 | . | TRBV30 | TGTGCCTGGAGTGTTACAGGGGGACCCCAGCATTTT | CAWSVTGGPQHF
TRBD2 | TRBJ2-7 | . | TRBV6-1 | TGTGCCAGCAGTGAGCTCTCTAGCGGGAGTTCCTACGAGCAGTACTTC | CASSELSSGSSYEQYF
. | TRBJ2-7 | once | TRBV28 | TGTGCCAGCATCAGTGGCAGGGACTTGTACGAGCAGTACTTC | CASISGRDLYEQYF
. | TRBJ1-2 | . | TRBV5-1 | TGCGCCAGCAGCCCTGAGGGATCCTATGGCTACACCTTC | CASSPEGSYGYTF
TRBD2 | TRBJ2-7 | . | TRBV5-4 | TGTGCCAGCAGCTTGGGAGGGGTACTAGCGGGACAACAGTACTTC | CASSLGGVLAGQQYF
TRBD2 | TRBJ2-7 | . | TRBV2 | TGTGCCAGCAGTAGTTCTAGCGGCTACGAGCAGTACTTC | CASSSSSGYEQYF
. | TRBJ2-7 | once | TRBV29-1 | TGCAGCGTTGAAGGACGACTCTCCTACGAGCAGTACTTC | CSVEGRLSYEQYF
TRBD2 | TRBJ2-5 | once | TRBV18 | TGTGCCAGCTCACCTGCGGCGGGGGGAAGGGAGACCCAGTACTTC | CASSPAAGGRETQYF
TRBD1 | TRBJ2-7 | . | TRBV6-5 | TGTGCCAGCAGACCAGGACAGGGGAGCTTTCGGTACTTC | CASRPGQGSFRYF
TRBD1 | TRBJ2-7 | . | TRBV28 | TGTGCCAGCAGGACAGGGGGTTTCTACGAGCAGTACTTC | CASRTGGFYEQYF
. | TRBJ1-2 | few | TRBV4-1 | TGCGCCAGCAGCCAAGAGCCTCAAATCATGAGAATCGCCTATGGCTACACCTTC | CASSQEPQIMRIAYGYTF
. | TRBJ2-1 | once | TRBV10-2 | TGCGCCAGCAGCGGAGTCACGGAGCAGTTCTTC | CASSGVTEQFF
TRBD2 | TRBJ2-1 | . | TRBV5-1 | TGCGCCAGCAGCTTGGAGCCTAGCGGGAGCTATGAGCAGTTCTTC | CASSLEPSGSYEQFF
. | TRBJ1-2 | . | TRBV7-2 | TGTGCCAGCAGCGCCGCCAGGAACTATGGCTACACCTTC | CASSAARNYGYTF
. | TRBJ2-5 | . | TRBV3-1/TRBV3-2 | TGTGCCAGCAGCTCCCGAGAGACCCAGTACTTC | CASSSRETQYF
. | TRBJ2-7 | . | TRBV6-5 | TGTGCCAGCAGTTACTCGACGGGGAAGACCTACGAGCAGTACTTC | CASSYSTGKTYEQYF
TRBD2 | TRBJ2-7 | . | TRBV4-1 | TGCGCCAGCAGCGATCGCCGGGCTAGCGGAACCTACGAGCAGTACTTC | CASSDRRASGTYEQYF
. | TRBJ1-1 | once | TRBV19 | TGTGCCAGTACTACCCCATCGAGGACTGAAGCTTTCTTT | CASTTPSRTEAFF
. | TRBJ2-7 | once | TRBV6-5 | TGTGCCAGCAGTTACCAGGGATACGAGCAGTACTTC | CASSYQGYEQYF
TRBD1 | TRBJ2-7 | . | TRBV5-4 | TGTGCCAGCAGCACGGACAGGGCTCGGGAGCAGTACTTC | CASSTDRAREQYF
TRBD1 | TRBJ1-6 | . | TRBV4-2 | TGTGCCAGCACCCCGACAGGGAAATATAATTCACCCCTCCACTTT | CASTPTGKYNSPLHF
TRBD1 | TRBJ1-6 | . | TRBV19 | TGTGCCAGTAGTAACCCGACAGGGGAGAAATCACCCCTCCACTTT | CASSNPTGEKSPLHF
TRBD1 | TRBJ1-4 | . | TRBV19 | TGTGCCAGTAGTGCGGACAGGGGATTTGAAAAACTGTTTTTT | CASSADRGFEKLFF
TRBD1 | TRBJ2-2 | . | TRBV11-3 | TGTGCCAGCAGCCCGCGGACAGGGGAAGGAACCGGGGAGCTGTTTTTT | CASSPRTGEGTGELFF
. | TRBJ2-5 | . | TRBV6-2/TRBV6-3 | TGTGCCAGCAGTGACCCTAAGCGGGCCCAGTACTTC | CASSDPKRAQYF
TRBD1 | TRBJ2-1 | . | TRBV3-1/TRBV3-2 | TGTGCCAGCAGCCGGAAGACAGGGGGCTCCTACAATGAGCAGTTCTTC | CASSRKTGGSYNEQFF
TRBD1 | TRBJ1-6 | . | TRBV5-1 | TGCGCCAGCAGCGCGACAGGGGCGGATAATTCACCCCTCCACTTT | CASSATGADNSPLHF
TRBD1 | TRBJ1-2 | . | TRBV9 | TGTGCCAGCAGCGTAGGTTCGACAGGGGATGGCTACACCTTC | CASSVGSTGDGYTF
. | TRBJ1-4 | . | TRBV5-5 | TGTGCCAGCAGCTTGGTTTGGGGTACGGGGACTAATGAAAAACTGTTTTTT | CASSLVWGTGTNEKLFF
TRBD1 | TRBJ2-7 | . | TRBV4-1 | TGCGCCAGCAGCTACAGGGACAGATCCTACGAGCAGTACTTC | CASSYRDRSYEQYF
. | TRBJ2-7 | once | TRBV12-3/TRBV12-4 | TGTGCCAGCAGTTTTGGCAGGCACGAGCAGTACTTC | CASSFGRHEQYF
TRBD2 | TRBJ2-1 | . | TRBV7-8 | TGTGCCAGCGCTATCGGATACGGGAGGGGGTATGAGCAGTTCTTC | CASAIGYGRGYEQFF
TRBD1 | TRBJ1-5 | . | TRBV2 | TGTGCCAGCAGTTCGACAGGGATCGGCAATCAGCCCCAGCATTTT | CASSSTGIGNQPQHF
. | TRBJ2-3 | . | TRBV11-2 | TGTGCCAGCAGCCCCGGCGCGGCAGATACGCAGTATTTT | CASSPGAADTQYF
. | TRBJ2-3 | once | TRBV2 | TGTGCCAGCAGCCATAGTAACCGCTCGCTTAGCACAGATACGCAGTATTTT | CASSHSNRSLSTDTQYF
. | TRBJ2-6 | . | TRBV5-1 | TGCGCCAGCAGCTTGCCAGGCACCTCTGGGGCCAACGTCCTGACTTTC | CASSLPGTSGANVLTF
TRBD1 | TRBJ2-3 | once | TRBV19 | TGTGCCAGTAGTATAGAGGCCGGGACAGGAGGAGATACGCAGTATTTT | CASSIEAGTGGDTQYF
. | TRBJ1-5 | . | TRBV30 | TGTGCCTGGAGCGAGGGAGGGCACCAGCCCCAGCATTTT | CAWSEGGHQPQHF
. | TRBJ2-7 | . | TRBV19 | TGTGCCAGTAGCGCTACAGGGCCTCCATCGATCTACGAGCAGTGCTTC | CASSATGPPSIYEQCF